Here is one T cell receptor beta chain with its context. Its antigen is not known. This record belongs to a study of human T cells and chemical hapten exposure. Overall study context: The variation in per-sample TCR yields arose mainly from small differences in pooled library volumes.

Described time point: healthy volunteer bleed at 2 weeks. The template was total RNA from unfractionated whole blood. Study-level results: Counts of TCRs above 1 in 1000 frequency stayed unchanged with DPC sensitization.

The library labeled individual cDNA molecules by adding unique molecular identifiers to them. Using its own MiXCR run on the RACE reads, TCRdb lists one record per CDR3 protein. The sample records roughly 100,000 distinct CDR3 sequences, roughly 8.5% being singletons. CDR1 and CDR2 from the germline V gene are DFQATT and SNEGSKA (reference sequence). The V and J ends lost 3 bases and 0 bases, in that order; junction bases with no gene match: 5. The CDR3 has 14 amino acids. The chain employs TRBV20-1 and TRBJ2-7; 7 bases fit TRBD1. Sequencing was performed on whole blood. The clonotype comes from a female donor in good health. Some clones in this sample may be carry-over from other donors' samples. The CDR3 sequence: CSARETGSSYEQYF. For the CDR3, the DNA is TGCAGTGCTAGGGAGACAGGGAGCTCCTACGAGCAGTACTTC.